Presented here are 5 T cell receptor beta chains from one specimen sequenced in a study of T cells in Graves' hyperthyroidism and ophthalmopathy. Amplified TCR beta CDR3 regions came from RNA transcripts. RT-PCR in the first round (using the HTBI primer set) targeted the TCR CDR3. TCRdb re-analysed the multiplex PCR reads in MiXCR, keeping a single row per CDR3 protein. Of hundreds of thousands of distinct CDR3 sequences in the sample, around 14% are singletons; the top ten hold 5.5% to 7.5%. Input material: blood. Receptors originate from a woman in her twenties or thirties with Graves' hyperthyroidism that later progressed to Graves' ophthalmopathy.

This rearrangement joins TRBV12-3 or TRBV12-4 to TRBJ1-5; D may be TRBD1 (5 bases). Deletions cut 1 base from V and 3 bases from J, with 13 bases between. There are 16 residues in the CDR3. In DNA form, the CDR3 reads TGTGCCAGCAGTTTAGGGGGGTTGTCGATCAATCAGCCCCAGCATTTT. Translated: CASSLGGLSINQPQHF.

This clonotype was observed at least ten times. The gene calls are TRBV10-3 and TRBJ2-3; 8 bases agree with TRBD2. Germline values: CDR1 ENHRY, CDR2 SYGVKD. The CDR3 consists of 16 residues. Unmatched junction bases numbered 10, after V lost 7 bases and J lost 1 base. The CDR3 nucleotides are TGTGCCATCACACCTACAGGGACTAGACGCACAGATACGCAGTATTTT. It codes for CAITPTGTRRTDTQYF.

The CDR3 region is CASSFGLAGNEQYF. CDR3 nucleotides: TGTGCCAGCAGCTTCGGTCTAGCGGGGAATGAGCAGTACTTC. This chain links TRBV7-8 with TRBJ2-7; 9 bases are shared with TRBD2. With V trimmed by 3 bases and J by 7 bases, 7 bases remained unmatched. Looked up from germline, CDR1 is SGHVS and CDR2 is FQNEAQ. The length of the CDR3 is 14 residues.

As regards this clonotype: A much larger clone sits a single nucleotide away, making a read error possible. V gene TRBV19 combines with J gene TRBJ1-6; 9 bases align to TRBD1. The CDR3 is 13 amino acids. CDR1 is LNHDA, CDR2 SQIVND, per germline (reference sequence). The CDR3 coding sequence is TGTGCCAGTAGACAGGGGGCAAATTCACCCCCCCACTTT. This encodes CASRQGANSPPHF.

The V and J genes are TRBV12-3 or TRBV12-4 and TRBJ2-4; possible D gene TRBD2, 7 bases. CDR3 length equals 16 residues. Deletions cut 5 bases from V and 0 bases from J, with 14 bases between. CDR3 in DNA: TGTGCCAGCAGTAATGCGGGGGCACTAGCCAAAAACATTCAGTACTTC. Translated: CASSNAGALAKNIQYF.